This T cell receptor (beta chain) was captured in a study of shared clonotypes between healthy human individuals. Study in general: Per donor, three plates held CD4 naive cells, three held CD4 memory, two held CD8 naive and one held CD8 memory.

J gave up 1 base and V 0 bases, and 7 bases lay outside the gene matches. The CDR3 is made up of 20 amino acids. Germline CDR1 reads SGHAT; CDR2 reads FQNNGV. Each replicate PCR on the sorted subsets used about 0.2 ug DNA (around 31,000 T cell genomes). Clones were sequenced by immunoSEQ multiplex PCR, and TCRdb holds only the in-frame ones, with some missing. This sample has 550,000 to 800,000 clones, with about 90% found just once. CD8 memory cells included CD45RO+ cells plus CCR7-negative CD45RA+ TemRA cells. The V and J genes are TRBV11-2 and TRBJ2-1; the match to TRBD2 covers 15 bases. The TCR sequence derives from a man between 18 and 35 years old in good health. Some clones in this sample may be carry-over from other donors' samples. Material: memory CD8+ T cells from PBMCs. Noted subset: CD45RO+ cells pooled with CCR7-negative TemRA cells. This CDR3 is CASSLDFGLAGGASYNEQFF. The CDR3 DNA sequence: TGTGCCAGCAGCTTAGATTTTGGACTAGCGGGAGGGGCGTCCTACAATGAGCAGTTCTTC.